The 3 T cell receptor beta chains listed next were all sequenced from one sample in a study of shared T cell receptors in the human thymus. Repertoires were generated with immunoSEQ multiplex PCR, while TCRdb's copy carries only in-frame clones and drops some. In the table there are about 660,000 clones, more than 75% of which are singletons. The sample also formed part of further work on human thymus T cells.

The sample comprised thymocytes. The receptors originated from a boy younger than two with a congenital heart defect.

In DNA form, the CDR3 reads TGTGCCAGTAGTTCAGGGGTCAGGCAGCCCCAGCATTTT. Residues: CASSSGVRQPQHF. The chain joins TRBV19 to TRBJ1-5, with D tentatively TRBD1 (6 bases). The germline V and J ends were trimmed by 5 bases and 7 bases, with 12 bases remaining between them. The V gene's germline CDR1 is LNHDA and CDR2 SQIVND (reference sequence). This CDR3 has 13 amino acids.

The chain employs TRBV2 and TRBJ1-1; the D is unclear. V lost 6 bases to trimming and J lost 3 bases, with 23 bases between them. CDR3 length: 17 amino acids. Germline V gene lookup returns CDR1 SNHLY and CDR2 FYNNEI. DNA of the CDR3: TGTGCCAGCAGGACTCCGCGAGGGATTTTCGCGGACACTGAAGCTTTCTTT. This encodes CASRTPRGIFADTEAFF. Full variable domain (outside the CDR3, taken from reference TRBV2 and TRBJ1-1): EPEVTQTPSHQVTQMGQEVILRCVPISNHLYFYWYRQILGQKVEFLVSFYNNEISEKSEIFDDQFSVERPDGSNFTLKIRSTKLEDSAMYFCASRTPRGIFADTEAFFGQGTRLTVV.

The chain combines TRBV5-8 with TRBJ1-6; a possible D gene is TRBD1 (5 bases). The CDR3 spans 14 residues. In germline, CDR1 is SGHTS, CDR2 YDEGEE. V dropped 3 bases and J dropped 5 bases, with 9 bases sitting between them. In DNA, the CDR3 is TGTGCCAGCAGCTCAACGGGGGATAATTCACCCCTCCACTTT. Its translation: CASSSTGDNSPLHF. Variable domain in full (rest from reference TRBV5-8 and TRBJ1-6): EAGVTQSPTHLIKTRGQQATLRCSPISGHTSVYWYQQALGLGLQFLLWYDEGEERNRGNFPPRFSGRQFPNYSSELNVNALELEDSALYLCASSSTGDNSPLHFGNGTRLTVT.